This T cell receptor beta chain appears in the sequencing data of a study of blood T cell repertoires in COVID-19 (dated by TCRdb to about 2020). As for the study more broadly: The collaborator samples originated in the United States, Italy and Spain and spanned the acute and convalescent phases of COVID-19. The samples were drawn from the first 160 participants of the ongoing ImmuneRACE study and from 1,200 or so subjects provided by 6 global collaborators. Nearly every sample came with metadata listing a de-identified subject ID, COVID-19 status, age in years and sex. Deeply sampled blood TCRbeta repertoires from subjects exposed to, actively infected with, or recovered from COVID-19 were included in the dataset. Where available, HLA class I and class II types were obtained from metadata supplied by the sample provider rather than from assay-based typing. The material from the prospective study consisted of cDNA or gDNA derived from T cells, B-cell-depleted T cells, or PBMCs. The repertoires were released in a freely available public database meant as a resource for research on the immune response to SARS-CoV-2.

TCRbeta CDR3 regions were amplified from genomic DNA by means of the immunoSEQ Assay, a bias-controlled multiplex PCR. The paper's data handling went like this. The number of nucleated cells in each sample was estimated by amplification of reference gene primers within the assay. Sequence reads were collapsed and filtered to measure the absolute abundance of every unique TCRbeta CDR3 rearrangement. For each sample, productive Simpson clonality was calculated by taking the square root of Simpson's diversity index across productive rearrangements. TCRdb limited this immuneACCESS table to in-frame rearrangements with V and J called. A share of clones is missing; checked studies link under half to unresolved V genes, and the rest is unexplained. V and J calls and clone size come straight from that table; D and trimming were deduced from the DNA. This sample gives some 120,000 clones in total; approximately 85% of them show up just once. In total, the top ten clones hold approximately 3% of the sample.

The CDR1 and CDR2 encoded by the germline V gene (reference sequence) are LGHDT and YNNKEL. From the cysteine through the phenylalanine, the CDR3 covers 14 amino acids. Only CDR3 DNA is held: 42 bases, read in frame from base 1. Compared with germline, V lacks 6 bases and J lacks 6 bases; bases without a gene match: 8. In Seattle, one collaborating source enrolled patients while the infection was active and tracked those patients longitudinally over the course of disease. Collaborating institutions collected whole blood in K2EDTA tubes following their own protocols. For TCRbeta analysis, collaborators shipped samples in one of three forms: frozen whole blood, isolated PBMCs, or DNA extracted from either of those sample types. Broader findings and caveats from the paper: The quantity of clinical and demographic metadata differed by source and by participant and was supplied without curation.

As regards this clone: The antigen it binds to is not known. No much larger clone is present one base from it, and per-base qualities are unavailable.

The TCR comes from a woman older than 75 with COVID-19, enrolled during active disease. Recombination joined TRBV3-1 (or the pseudogene TRBV3-2) with TRBJ2-7; 10 junctional bases match TRBD2. The sequencing input was peripheral blood. The CDR3 has the sequence CASRITSGVGEQYF. DNA sequence: TGTGCCAGCAGAATAACTAGCGGGGTCGGCGAGCAGTACTTC.